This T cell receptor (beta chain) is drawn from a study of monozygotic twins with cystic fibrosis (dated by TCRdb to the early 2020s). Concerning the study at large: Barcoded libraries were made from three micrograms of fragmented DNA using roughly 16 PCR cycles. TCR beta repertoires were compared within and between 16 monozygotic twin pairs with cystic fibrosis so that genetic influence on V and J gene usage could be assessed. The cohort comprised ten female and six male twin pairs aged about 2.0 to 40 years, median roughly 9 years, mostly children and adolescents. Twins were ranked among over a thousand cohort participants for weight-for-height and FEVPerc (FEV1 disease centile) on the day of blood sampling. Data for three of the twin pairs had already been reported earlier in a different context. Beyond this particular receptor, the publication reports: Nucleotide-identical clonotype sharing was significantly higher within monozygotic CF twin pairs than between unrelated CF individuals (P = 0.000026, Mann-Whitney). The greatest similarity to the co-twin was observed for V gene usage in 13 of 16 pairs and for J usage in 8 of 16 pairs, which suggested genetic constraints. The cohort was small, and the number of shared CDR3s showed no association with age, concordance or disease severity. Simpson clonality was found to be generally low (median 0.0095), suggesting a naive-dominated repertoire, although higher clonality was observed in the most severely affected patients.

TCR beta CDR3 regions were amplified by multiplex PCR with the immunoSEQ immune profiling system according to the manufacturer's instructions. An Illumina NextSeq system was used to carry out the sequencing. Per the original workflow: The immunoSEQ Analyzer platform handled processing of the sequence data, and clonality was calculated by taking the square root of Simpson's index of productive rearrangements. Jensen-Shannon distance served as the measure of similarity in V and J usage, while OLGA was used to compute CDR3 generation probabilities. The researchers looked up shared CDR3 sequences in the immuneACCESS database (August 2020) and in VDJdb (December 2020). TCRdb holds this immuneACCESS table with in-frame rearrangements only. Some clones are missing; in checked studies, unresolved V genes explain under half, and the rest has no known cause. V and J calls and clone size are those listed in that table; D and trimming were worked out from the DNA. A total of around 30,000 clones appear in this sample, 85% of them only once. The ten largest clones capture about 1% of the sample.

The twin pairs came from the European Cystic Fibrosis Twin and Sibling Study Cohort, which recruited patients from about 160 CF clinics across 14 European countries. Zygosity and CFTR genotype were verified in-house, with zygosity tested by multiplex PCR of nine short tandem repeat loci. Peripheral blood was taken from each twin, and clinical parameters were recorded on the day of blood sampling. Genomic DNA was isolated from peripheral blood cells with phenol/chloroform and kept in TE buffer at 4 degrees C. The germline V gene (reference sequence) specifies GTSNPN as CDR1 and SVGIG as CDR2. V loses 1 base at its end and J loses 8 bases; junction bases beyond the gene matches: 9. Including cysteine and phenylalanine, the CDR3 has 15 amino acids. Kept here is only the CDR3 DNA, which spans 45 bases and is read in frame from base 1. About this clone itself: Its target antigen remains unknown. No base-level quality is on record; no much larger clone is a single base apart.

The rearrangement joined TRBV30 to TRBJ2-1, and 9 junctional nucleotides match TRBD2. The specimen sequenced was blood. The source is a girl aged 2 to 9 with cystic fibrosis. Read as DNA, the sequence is TGTGCCTGGAGTGGTAGCGGGAGCGGTAAATATGAGCAGTTCTTC. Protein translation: CAWSGSGSGKYEQFF.